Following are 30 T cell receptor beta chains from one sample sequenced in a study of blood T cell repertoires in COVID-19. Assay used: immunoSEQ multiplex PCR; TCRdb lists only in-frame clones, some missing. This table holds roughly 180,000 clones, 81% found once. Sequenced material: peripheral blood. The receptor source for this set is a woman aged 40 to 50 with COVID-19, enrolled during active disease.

CDR3 residues: CASSLGLGGAYQETQYF. The CDR3 nucleotides are TGTGCCAGCAGCTTAGGCCTCGGGGGGGCGTACCAAGAGACCCAGTACTTC. This sequence joins TRBV13 and TRBJ2-5, with 8 positions matching TRBD2. There are 17 residues in the CDR3. Germline values: CDR1 PRHDT, CDR2 FYEKMQ (reference sequence). V trimming: 0 bases; J trimming: 0 bases; junction bases outside the gene matches: 6.

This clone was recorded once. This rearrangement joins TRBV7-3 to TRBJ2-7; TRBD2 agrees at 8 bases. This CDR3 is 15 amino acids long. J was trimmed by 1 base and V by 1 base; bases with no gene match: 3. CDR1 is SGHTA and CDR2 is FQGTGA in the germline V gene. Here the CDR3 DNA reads TGTGCCAGCAGCTTAAATAGCGGGGTTTCCTACGAGCAGTACTTC. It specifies CASSLNSGVSYEQYF.

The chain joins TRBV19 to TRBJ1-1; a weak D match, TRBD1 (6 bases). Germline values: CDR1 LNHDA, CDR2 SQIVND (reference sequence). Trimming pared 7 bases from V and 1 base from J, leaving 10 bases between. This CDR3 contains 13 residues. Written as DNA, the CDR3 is TGTGCCAGTATAAGGGGGAGGAACACTGAAGCTTTCTTT. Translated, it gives CASIRGRNTEAFF.

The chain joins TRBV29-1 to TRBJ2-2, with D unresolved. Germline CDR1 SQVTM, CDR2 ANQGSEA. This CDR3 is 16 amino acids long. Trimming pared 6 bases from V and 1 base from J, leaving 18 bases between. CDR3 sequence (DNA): TGCAGCGTACAACCCAGAAATACAGAGAACACCGGGGAGCTGTTTTTT. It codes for CSVQPRNTENTGELFF.

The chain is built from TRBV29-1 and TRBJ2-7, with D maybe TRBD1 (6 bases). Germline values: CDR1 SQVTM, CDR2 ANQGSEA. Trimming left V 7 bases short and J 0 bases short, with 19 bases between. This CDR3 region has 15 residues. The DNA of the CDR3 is TGCAGCGCCAGACCACAGGGATCCTCCTCCTACGAGCAGTACTTC. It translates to CSARPQGSSSYEQYF.

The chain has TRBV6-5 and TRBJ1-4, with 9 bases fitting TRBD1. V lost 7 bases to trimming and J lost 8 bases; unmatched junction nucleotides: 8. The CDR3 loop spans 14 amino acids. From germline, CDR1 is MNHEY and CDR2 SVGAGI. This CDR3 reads CASTLGQGREKLFF. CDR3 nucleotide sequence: TGTGCCAGCACCCTGGGACAGGGTAGGGAAAAACTGTTTTTT.

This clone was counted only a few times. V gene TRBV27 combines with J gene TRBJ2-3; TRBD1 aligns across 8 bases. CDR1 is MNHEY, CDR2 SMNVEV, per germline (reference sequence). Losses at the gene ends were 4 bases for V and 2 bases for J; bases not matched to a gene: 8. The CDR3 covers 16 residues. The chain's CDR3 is CASSSLTGVNTDTQYF. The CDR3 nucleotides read TGTGCCAGCAGTTCTCTGACAGGGGTAAACACAGATACGCAGTATTTT.

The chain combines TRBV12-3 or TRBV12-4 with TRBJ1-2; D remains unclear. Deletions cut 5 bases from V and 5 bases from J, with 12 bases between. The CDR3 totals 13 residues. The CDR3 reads CASSPETQYGYTF. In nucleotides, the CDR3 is TGTGCCAGCAGTCCCGAGACACAGTATGGCTACACCTTC.

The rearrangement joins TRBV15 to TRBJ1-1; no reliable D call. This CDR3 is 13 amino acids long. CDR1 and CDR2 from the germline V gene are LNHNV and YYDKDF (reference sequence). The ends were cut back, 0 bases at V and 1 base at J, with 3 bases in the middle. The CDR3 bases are TGTGCCACCAGCAGAGATCAGAACACTGAAGCTTTCTTT. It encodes CATSRDQNTEAFF.

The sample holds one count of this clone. This CDR3 is CASTAQHSGANVLTF. CDR3 bases: TGTGCCAGTACCGCACAGCACTCTGGGGCCAACGTCCTGACTTTC. The chain links TRBV19 to TRBJ2-6; D gene unclear. This CDR3 contains 15 residues. Trimming removed 7 bases at V and 0 bases at J, with 10 bases between. Germline V gene lookup returns CDR1 LNHDA and CDR2 SQIVND (reference sequence).

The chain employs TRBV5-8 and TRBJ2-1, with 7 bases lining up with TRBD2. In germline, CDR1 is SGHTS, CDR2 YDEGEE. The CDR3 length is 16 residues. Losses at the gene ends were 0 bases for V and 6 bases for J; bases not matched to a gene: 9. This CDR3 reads CASSLGPRDYLNEQFF. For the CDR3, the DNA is TGTGCCAGCAGCTTGGGACCCCGGGACTACCTCAATGAGCAGTTCTTC.

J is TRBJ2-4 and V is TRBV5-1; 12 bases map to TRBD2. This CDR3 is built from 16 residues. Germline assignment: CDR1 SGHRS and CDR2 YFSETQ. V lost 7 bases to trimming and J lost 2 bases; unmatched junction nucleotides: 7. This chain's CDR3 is CASSETSGGPKNIQYF. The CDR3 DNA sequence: TGCGCCAGCTCCGAGACTAGCGGGGGTCCCAAAAACATTCAGTACTTC.

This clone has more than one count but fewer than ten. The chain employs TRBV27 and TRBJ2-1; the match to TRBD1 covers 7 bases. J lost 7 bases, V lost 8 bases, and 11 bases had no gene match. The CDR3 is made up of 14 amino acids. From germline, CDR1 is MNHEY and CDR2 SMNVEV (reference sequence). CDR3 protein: CASSSRDRPNEQFF. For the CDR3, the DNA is TGTGCCAGCTCCAGCCGGGACAGACCAAATGAGCAGTTCTTC.

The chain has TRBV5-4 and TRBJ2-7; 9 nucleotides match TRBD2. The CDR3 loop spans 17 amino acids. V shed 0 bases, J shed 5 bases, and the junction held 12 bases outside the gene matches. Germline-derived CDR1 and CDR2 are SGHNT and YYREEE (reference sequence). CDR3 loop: CASSLASGAGGVHEQYF. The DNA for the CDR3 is TGTGCCAGCAGCTTGGCTTCCGGAGCGGGAGGAGTCCACGAGCAGTACTTC.

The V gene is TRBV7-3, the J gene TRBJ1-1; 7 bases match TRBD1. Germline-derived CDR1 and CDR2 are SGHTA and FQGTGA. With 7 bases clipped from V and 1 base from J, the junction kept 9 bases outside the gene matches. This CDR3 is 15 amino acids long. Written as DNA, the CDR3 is TGTGCCAGCAAAACTCGAGGGGGCCCGAACACTGAAGCTTTCTTT. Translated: CASKTRGGPNTEAFF.

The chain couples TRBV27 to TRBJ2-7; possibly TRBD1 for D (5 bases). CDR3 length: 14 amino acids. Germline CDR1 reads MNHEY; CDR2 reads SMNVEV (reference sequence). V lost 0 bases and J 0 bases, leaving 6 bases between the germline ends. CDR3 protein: CASSLSDNSYEQYF. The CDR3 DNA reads TGTGCCAGCAGTTTATCGGACAACTCCTACGAGCAGTACTTC.

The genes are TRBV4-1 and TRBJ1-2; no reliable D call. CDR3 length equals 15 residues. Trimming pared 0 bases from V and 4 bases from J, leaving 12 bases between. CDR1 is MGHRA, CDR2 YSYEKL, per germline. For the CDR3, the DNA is TGCGCCAGCAGCCAAGATCACGGGTCCGGCTATGGCTACACCTTC. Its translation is CASSQDHGSGYGYTF.

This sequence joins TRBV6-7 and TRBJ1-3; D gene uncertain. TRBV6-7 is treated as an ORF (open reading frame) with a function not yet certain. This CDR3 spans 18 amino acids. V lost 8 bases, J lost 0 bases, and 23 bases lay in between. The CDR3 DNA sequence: TGTGCCAGCGCTTACCCAAATATAAGAGGCCCCTCTGGAAACACCATATATTTT. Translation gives CASAYPNIRGPSGNTIYF.

The CDR3 DNA reads TGTGCCAGCAGCTTCGGGGGGACCCAAGCTAACTATGGCTACACCTTC. Residues: CASSFGGTQANYGYTF. The chain employs TRBV7-3 and TRBJ1-2; tentatively, D is TRBD1 (5 bases). The V and J ends lost 3 bases and 0 bases respectively, with 14 bases between them. The CDR3 is 16 residues long. Germline V gives CDR1 SGHTA, CDR2 FQGTGA.

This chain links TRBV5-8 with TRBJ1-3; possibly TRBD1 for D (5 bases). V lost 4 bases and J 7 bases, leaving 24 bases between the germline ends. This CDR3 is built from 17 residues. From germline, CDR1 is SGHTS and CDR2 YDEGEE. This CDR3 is CASSPDSIQHRWNTIYF. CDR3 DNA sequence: TGTGCCAGCAGCCCCGACAGTATTCAACATAGGTGGAACACCATATATTTT.

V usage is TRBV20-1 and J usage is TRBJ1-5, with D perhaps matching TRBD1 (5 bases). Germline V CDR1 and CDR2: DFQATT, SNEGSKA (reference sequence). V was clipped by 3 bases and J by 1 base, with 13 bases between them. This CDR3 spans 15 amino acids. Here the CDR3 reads CSASWGRSSNQPQHF. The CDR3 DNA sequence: TGCAGTGCTAGTTGGGGGAGGTCAAGCAATCAGCCCCAGCATTTT.

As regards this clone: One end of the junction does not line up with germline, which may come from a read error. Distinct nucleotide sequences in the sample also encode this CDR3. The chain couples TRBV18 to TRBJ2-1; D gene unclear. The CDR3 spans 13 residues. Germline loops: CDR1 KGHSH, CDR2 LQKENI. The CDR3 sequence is CASSPLDPGEQFF. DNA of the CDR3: TGTGCCAGCTCGCCACTCGATCCGGGTGAGCAGTTCTTC.

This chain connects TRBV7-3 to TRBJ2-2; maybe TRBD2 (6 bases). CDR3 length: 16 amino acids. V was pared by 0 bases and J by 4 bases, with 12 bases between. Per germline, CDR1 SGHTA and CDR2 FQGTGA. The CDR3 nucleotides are TGTGCCAGCAGCTTAACCGGGGGACCCACCACCGGGGAGCTGTTTTTT. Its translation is CASSLTGGPTTGELFF. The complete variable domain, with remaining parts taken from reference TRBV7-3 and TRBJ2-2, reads GAGVSQTPSNKVTEKGKYVELRCDPISGHTALYWYRQSLGQGPEFLIYFQGTGAADDSGLPNDRFFAVRPEGSVSTLKIQRTERGDSAVYLCASSLTGGPTTGELFFGEGSRLTVL.

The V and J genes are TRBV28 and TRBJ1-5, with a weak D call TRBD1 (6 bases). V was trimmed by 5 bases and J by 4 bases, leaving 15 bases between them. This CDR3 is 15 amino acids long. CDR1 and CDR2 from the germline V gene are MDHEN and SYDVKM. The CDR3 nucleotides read TGTGCCAGCAGTATCAGGGGTATCACAAATCAGCCCCAGCATTTT. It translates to CASSIRGITNQPQHF.

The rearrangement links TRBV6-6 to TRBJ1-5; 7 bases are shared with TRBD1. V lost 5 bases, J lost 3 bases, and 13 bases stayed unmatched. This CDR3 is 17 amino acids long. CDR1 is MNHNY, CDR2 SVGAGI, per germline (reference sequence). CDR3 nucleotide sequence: TGTGCCAGCAGTCTCCAGGGGGGATGGCTTACCAATCAGCCCCAGCATTTT. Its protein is CASSLQGGWLTNQPQHF.

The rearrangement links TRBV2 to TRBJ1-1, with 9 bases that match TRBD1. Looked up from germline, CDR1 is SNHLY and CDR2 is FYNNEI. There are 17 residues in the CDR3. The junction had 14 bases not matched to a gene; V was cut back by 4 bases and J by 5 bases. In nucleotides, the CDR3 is TGTGCCAGCAGTGTCCTCCTGGGGACAGGGACGGGAACTGAAGCTTTCTTT. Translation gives CASSVLLGTGTGTEAFF. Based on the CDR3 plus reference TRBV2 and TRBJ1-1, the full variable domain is EPEVTQTPSHQVTQMGQEVILRCVPISNHLYFYWYRQILGQKVEFLVSFYNNEISEKSEIFDDQFSVERPDGSNFTLKIRSTKLEDSAMYFCASSVLLGTGTGTEAFFGQGTRLTVV.

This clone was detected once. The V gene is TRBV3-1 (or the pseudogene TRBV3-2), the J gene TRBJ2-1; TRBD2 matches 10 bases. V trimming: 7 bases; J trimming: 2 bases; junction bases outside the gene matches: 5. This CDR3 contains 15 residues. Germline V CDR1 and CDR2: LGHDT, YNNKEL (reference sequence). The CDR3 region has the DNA TGTGCCAGCACCTTGAGCGGGGGGGCCTACAATGAGCAGTTCTTC. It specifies CASTLSGGAYNEQFF.

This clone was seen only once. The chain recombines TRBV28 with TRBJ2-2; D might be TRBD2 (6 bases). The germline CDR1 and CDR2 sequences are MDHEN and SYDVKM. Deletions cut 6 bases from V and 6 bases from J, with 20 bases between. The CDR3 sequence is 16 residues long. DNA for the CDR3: TGTGCCAGCAGACAACTAGCCAGGATCGGGGCCGGGGAGCTGTTTTTT. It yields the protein CASRQLARIGAGELFF.

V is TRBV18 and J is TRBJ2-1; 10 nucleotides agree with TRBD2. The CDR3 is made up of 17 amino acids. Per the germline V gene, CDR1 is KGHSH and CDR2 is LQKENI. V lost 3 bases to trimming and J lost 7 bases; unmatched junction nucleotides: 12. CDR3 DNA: TGTGCCAGCTCACCCCCTCTCTCCAGCGGGGGGGCTAATGAGCAGTTCTTC. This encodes CASSPPLSSGGANEQFF.

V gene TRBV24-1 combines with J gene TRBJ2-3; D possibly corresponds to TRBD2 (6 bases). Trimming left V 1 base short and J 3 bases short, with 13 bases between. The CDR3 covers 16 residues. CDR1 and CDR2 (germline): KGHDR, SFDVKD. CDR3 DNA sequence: TGTGCCACCAGTGATTTCGGGGGAGCCCCGACAGATACGCAGTATTTT. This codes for CATSDFGGAPTDTQYF.